Given below is one T cell receptor (beta chain) in context. Its antigen is undetermined. This sample was taken from a study of post-analysis software for immune sequencing data. cDNA libraries of TCR beta carried unique molecular identifiers. TCRdb itself ran the PCR reads through MiXCR, one entry per CDR3 protein. The table shows about 820,000 distinct CDR3 sequences, with approximately 53% occurring only once. Study-level points and caveats: Compared against controls, patients with multiple sclerosis displayed significantly lower normalized Chao1 diversity. Patients used about five TRBV segments, including TRBV5-6, TRBV5-1 and TRBV20-1, more often than controls.

The CDR3 is 16 amino acids. Germline values: CDR1 SGHAT, CDR2 FQNNGV. V was pared by 1 base and J by 5 bases, with 17 bases between. This TCR was sampled from a girl aged 10 to 17 with multiple sclerosis. This chain links TRBV11-2 with TRBJ1-2, with D perhaps TRBD1 (6 bases). Sample: blood. The CDR3 DNA is TGTGCCAGCAGCTTAGTGCAGGGGCACAAGGTATATGGCTACACCTTC. Protein: CASSLVQGHKVYGYTF.